The 15 T cell receptor beta chains below come from one sample, sequenced in a study of cytomegalovirus exposure and HLA in healthy donors. Primers for the PCR totalled 60 Vbeta and 13 Jbeta. Clones were read by immunoSEQ multiplex PCR, and TCRdb kept only the in-frame ones, dropping some. The top ten hold roughly 10% of the sample, which has roughly 150,000 clones, under 70% seen once. Sequenced sample: PBMCs. The receptors were sampled from a man aged 25-45 years in good health and CMV-seropositive.

Only a few counts were recorded for this clone. V is TRBV18 and J is TRBJ2-5; D perhaps matches TRBD1 (5 bases). CDR3 size: 13 residues. CDR1 is KGHSH and CDR2 is LQKENI in the germline V gene. Trimming removed 5 bases at V and 5 bases at J, with 12 bases between. The CDR3 nucleotides read TGTGCCAGCTCAGATCCAGGGTCCGAGACCCAGTACTTC. Encoded protein: CASSDPGSETQYF. Full variable domain (missing parts from reference TRBV18 and TRBJ2-5): NAGVMQNPRHLVRRRGQEARLRCSPMKGHSHVYWYRQLPEEGLKFMVYLQKENIIDESGMPKERFSAEFPKEGPSILRIQQVVRGDSAAYFCASSDPGSETQYFGPGTRLLVL.

The V and J genes are TRBV5-1 and TRBJ1-3; no reliable D call. In germline, CDR1 is SGHRS, CDR2 YFSETQ. The CDR3 has 15 amino acids. The V and J ends lost 4 bases and 2 bases respectively, with 13 bases between them. The CDR3 coding sequence is TGCGCCAGCAGCGAGCCAGGCCCCACTGGAAACACCATATATTTT. Protein sequence: CASSEPGPTGNTIYF.

The chain carries TRBV11-2 and TRBJ2-1; 7 bases map to TRBD1. V was pared by 0 bases and J by 7 bases, with 9 bases of the junction left unmatched. Germline V gene data show CDR1 as SGHAT and CDR2 as FQNNGV. This CDR3 contains 16 residues. Here the CDR3 reads CASSLDTAGGWNEQFF. The CDR3 DNA follows: TGTGCCAGCAGCTTAGATACGGCAGGGGGTTGGAATGAGCAGTTCTTC.

This clone came up a few times. The V call is TRBV11-2, the J call TRBJ2-5, with TRBD2 identical over 14 bases. V lost 1 base, J lost 4 bases, and 5 bases stayed unmatched. Germline V gives CDR1 SGHAT, CDR2 FQNNGV. This CDR3 spans 17 amino acids. As DNA, the CDR3 is TGTGCCAGCAGCTTAGGGGGACTAGCGGGAGAGAGAGAGACCCAGTACTTC. Its protein is CASSLGGLAGERETQYF.

The J gene is TRBJ1-1, the V gene TRBV28; no firm D call. V shed 3 bases and J shed 1 base, with 15 bases lying between them. The CDR3 runs 16 residues. From germline, CDR1 is MDHEN and CDR2 SYDVKM. As DNA, the CDR3 is TGTGCCAGCAGTTTCTTTAATCCTGCGGGGAACACTGAAGCTTTCTTT. Protein product: CASSFFNPAGNTEAFF.

The V call is TRBV7-2, the J call TRBJ2-7, with 10 bases aligning to TRBD2. This CDR3 has 14 amino acids. In germline, CDR1 is SGHTA, CDR2 FQGNSA. With 5 bases clipped from V and 7 bases from J, the junction kept 8 bases outside the gene matches. The CDR3 spells CASSLSSGSKEQYF. CDR3 nucleotides: TGTGCCAGCAGCCTATCTAGCGGGAGTAAAGAGCAGTACTTC.

The rearrangement uses TRBV11-3 and TRBJ2-1; TRBD1 agrees at 7 bases. Germline values: CDR1 SGHNT, CDR2 YENEEA. V shed 6 bases and J 7 bases; nucleotides not matched to a gene: 9. This CDR3 region has 14 residues. Here the CDR3 reads CASSPHRGANEQFF. The CDR3 coding sequence is TGTGCCAGCAGTCCACACAGGGGTGCGAATGAGCAGTTCTTC.

The V and J genes are TRBV27 and TRBJ2-7, with TRBD2 matching 7 bases. J gave up 6 bases and V 6 bases, and 2 bases lay outside the gene matches. Germline assignment: CDR1 MNHEY and CDR2 SMNVEV (reference sequence). This CDR3 has 11 amino acids. The CDR3 nucleotides are TGTGCCAGCAGGGGGGGGTCCGAGCAGTACTTC. Residues: CASRGGSEQYF.

J is TRBJ2-2 and V is TRBV19; the D is unclear. Germline CDR1 is LNHDA and CDR2 is SQIVND (reference sequence). The CDR3 is made up of 14 amino acids. Trimming removed 7 bases at V and 3 bases at J, with 12 bases between. The CDR3 is CASTTSQYTGELFF. CDR3 bases: TGTGCCAGTACCACCTCTCAGTACACCGGGGAGCTGTTTTTT.

J is TRBJ1-1 and V is TRBV11-2; D perhaps matches TRBD1 (6 bases). Germline V CDR1 and CDR2: SGHAT, FQNNGV. This CDR3 has 15 amino acids. V lost 1 base and J 6 bases, leaving 15 bases between the germline ends. The CDR3 loop reads CASSLAGGPRSEAFF. The CDR3 DNA reads TGTGCCAGCAGCTTAGCCGGGGGGCCGCGGTCTGAAGCTTTCTTT.

V usage is TRBV5-1 and J usage is TRBJ2-1, with 8 nucleotides matching TRBD2. This CDR3 is built from 16 residues. V shed 4 bases, J shed 8 bases, and the junction held 14 bases outside the gene matches. Germline-derived CDR1 and CDR2 are SGHRS and YFSETQ. The CDR3 DNA follows: TGCGCCAGCAGCGGCGGGCCATTCGGGGGGGCGGATGAGCAGTTCTTC. This translates into CASSGGPFGGADEQFF.

This clone was counted once. J is TRBJ2-1 and V is TRBV27; TRBD2 matches at 11 bases. This CDR3 spans 18 amino acids. Trimming removed 3 bases from V and 1 base from J; junction bases left unmatched: 8. The germline V gene encodes CDR1 MNHEY and CDR2 SMNVEV (reference sequence). The CDR3 here is CASSLADLAGGSYNEQFF. CDR3 coding DNA: TGTGCCAGCAGTTTGGCCGATTTAGCGGGAGGGTCCTACAATGAGCAGTTCTTC.

V gene TRBV15 combines with J gene TRBJ1-6; TRBD1 aligns across 9 bases. V lost 1 base to trimming and J lost 7 bases; unmatched junction nucleotides: 2. The germline V gene has CDR1 LNHNV and CDR2 YYDKDF (reference sequence). This CDR3 spans 15 amino acids. CDR3 loop: CATSRATGGNSPLHF. CDR3 in DNA: TGTGCCACCAGCAGAGCAACAGGGGGCAATTCACCCCTCCACTTT.

Turning to this clone: Other DNA variants within this sample encode the same CDR3. The CDR3 protein is CASSLGGHEQYF. The CDR3 DNA is TGCGCCAGCAGCTTGGGAGGGCACGAGCAGTACTTC. The rearrangement uses TRBV5-1 and TRBJ2-7; weak D call: TRBD2 (5 bases). The CDR3 consists of 12 residues. Germline V gives CDR1 SGHRS, CDR2 YFSETQ. Between the trimmed V and J ends, which lost 0 bases and 5 bases, there was a span of 6 bases.

J is TRBJ1-1 and V is TRBV15; D may be TRBD1 (6 bases). V was clipped by 2 bases and J by 5 bases, with 12 bases between them. Per germline, CDR1 LNHNV and CDR2 YYDKDF (reference sequence). This CDR3 contains 14 residues. This CDR3 is CATSRKQGWTEAFF. DNA of the CDR3: TGTGCCACCAGCAGAAAACAGGGATGGACTGAAGCTTTCTTT.